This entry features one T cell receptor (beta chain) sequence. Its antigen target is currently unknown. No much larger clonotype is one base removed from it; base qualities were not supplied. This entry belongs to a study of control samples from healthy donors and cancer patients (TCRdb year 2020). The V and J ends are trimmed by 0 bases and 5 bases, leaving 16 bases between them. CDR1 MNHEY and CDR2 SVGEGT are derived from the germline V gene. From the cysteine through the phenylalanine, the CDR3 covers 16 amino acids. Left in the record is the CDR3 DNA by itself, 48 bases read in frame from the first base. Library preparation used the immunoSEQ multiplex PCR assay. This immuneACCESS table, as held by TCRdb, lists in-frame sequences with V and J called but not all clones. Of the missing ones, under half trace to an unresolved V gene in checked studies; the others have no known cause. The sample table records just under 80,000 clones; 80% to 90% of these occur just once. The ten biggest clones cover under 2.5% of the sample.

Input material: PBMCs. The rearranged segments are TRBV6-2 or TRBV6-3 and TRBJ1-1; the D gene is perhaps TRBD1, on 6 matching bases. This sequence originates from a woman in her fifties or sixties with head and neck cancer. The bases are TGTGCCAGCAGTTACTCGCCGGGGGGCGGGAGGACTGAAGCTTTCTTT. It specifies CASSYSPGGGRTEAFF.